This TCR beta chain is drawn from a study of tumor-infiltrating lymphocytes in primary liver carcinoma. Study background: Surgical resection treated primary liver carcinoma in the patients.

Study-wide findings and caveats: Blood fell significantly below tumors in its top-250-clone fraction (p = 0.039). Compared with tumor region pairs, tumor-adjacent and tumor-blood pairs overlapped less.

A remark on this clonotype: The target antigen is unknown. It is likely a read error, because the conserved phenylalanine at the end of the CDR3 is missing.

Germline DNA was also extracted, with blood RNA taken from unsorted whole blood. Among the patients, all had chronic HBV infection and none had been treated. The V and J ends lost 0 bases and 8 bases, in that order; junction bases with no gene match: 3. The CDR3 consists of 14 residues. Germline-derived CDR1 and CDR2 are SGHDT and YYEEEE. Starting material of around 460 ng total RNA yielded TCR beta cDNA via a constant-region primer. Investigators got TCR beta libraries out of three nested multiplex PCR rounds, done with slightly modified ARM-PCR. Primers for the first two PCR rounds were TRBV1-TRBV30 forward primers and a C-beta reverse primer (roughly 10 cycles per round). TCRdb fed the multiplex PCR reads into MiXCR, producing one record per CDR3 protein. This repertoire shows fewer than 350,000 distinct CDR3 sequences, 65% found once; its top ten account for more than 8.5%.

The sequenced material came from peripheral blood. The V call is TRBV5-6, the J call TRBJ2-1; 9 positions match TRBD2. The clonotype originates from a man aged 40-50 years with primary liver carcinoma and hepatitis B virus infection. The CDR3: CASSLGTSDYEQFL. The DNA for the CDR3 is TGTGCCAGCAGCTTGGGGACTAGCGACTATGAGCAGTTCTTG.